This T cell receptor beta chain was identified during a study of blood T cell repertoires in COVID-19 (dated by TCRdb to about 2020). Concerning the study at large: Samples from collaborators originated in the United States, Italy and Spain and spanned both the acute and convalescent phases of COVID-19. The material from the prospective study consisted of cDNA or gDNA derived from T cells, B-cell-depleted T cells, or PBMCs. Subjects who had been exposed to COVID-19, were actively infected with it, or had recovered from it provided the deeply sampled blood TCRbeta repertoires that made up the dataset. A freely available public database, intended as a resource for researchers studying the immune response to SARS-CoV-2, is where the repertoires were released. The samples were drawn from two sources: the first 160 participants of the ongoing ImmuneRACE study, and fewer than 1,500 subjects contributed by 6 global collaborators. Nearly every sample came with metadata listing a de-identified subject ID, COVID-19 status, age in years and sex. Where available, HLA class I and class II types were obtained from metadata supplied by the sample provider rather than from assay-based typing. Summary of the overall study and its limitations: Clinical and demographic metadata were provided uncurated, with the amount varying by source and participant.

TCRbeta CDR3 regions were amplified from genomic DNA using the immunoSEQ Assay, a bias-controlled multiplex PCR. As for the authors' bioinformatics: The number of nucleated cells in each sample was estimated from the amplification of reference gene primers within the assay. To quantify the absolute abundance of each unique TCRbeta CDR3 rearrangement, sequence reads were collapsed and filtered. For each sample, productive Simpson clonality was calculated by taking the square root of Simpson's diversity index across productive rearrangements. Drawn from immuneACCESS, this table holds only the in-frame rearrangements with V and J called that TCRdb kept. Clones are partly lost; checked studies trace under half to an unresolved V gene and leave the rest unexplained. That table gives V, J and clone size, and the DNA gave D and trimming. The sample table shows approximately 250,000 clones, and 86% are seen once. The ten largest clones add up to roughly 5.2% of the sample.

As to this clone: What this receptor recognizes is not known. No base qualities exist here, and no much larger clone lies one base off it.

At one collaborating source in Seattle, patients were enrolled during active infection and were followed longitudinally through the course of disease. Whole blood was collected in K2EDTA tubes by collaborating institutions according to the institutions' own protocols. Collaborator samples were shipped for TCRbeta analysis as frozen whole blood, isolated PBMCs, or DNA extracted from either sample type. The CDR3, cysteine through phenylalanine, is 14 amino acids long. Just the 42-base CDR3 DNA is kept, in frame starting at base 1. The CDR1 and CDR2 encoded by the germline V gene (reference sequence) are LGHDT and YNNKEL. The V end loses 3 bases and the J end loses 5 bases, and a stretch of 14 bases separates them.

The sample comprised peripheral blood. The sequence was obtained from a woman of 80 years or more with COVID-19, enrolled during active disease. The chain couples TRBV3-1 (or the pseudogene TRBV3-2) to TRBJ2-7; matching of 6 bases hints at TRBD2 as the D gene. The CDR3 loop reads CASSQGREVDEQYF. The DNA sequence follows: TGTGCCAGCAGCCAGGGCAGGGAGGTCGACGAGCAGTACTTC.